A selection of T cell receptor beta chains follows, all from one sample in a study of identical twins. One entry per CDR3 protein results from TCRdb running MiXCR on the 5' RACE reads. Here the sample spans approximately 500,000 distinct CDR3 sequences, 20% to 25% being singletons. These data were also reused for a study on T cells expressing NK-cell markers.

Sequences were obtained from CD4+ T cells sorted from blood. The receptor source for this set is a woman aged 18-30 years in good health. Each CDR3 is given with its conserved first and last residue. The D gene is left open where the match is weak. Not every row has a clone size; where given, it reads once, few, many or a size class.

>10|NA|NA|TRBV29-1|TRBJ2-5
CSVAEETGSF
TGCAGCGTTGCGGAGGAGACTGGTTCCTTC
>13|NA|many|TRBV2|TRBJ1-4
CASSEQGNEKLFF
TGTGCCAGCAGTGAGCAGGGAAACGAAAAACTGTTTTTT
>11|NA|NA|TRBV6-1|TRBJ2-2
CASSDFGELFF
TGTGCCAGCAGTGATTTCGGGGAGCTGTTTTTT
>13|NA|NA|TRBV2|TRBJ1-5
CASTLSNNQPQHF
TGTGCCAGCACCCTAAGTAACAATCAGCCCCAGCATTTT
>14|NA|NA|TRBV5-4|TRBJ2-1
CASRSGTPMDEQFF
TGTGCCAGCAGATCCGGGACGCCGATGGATGAGCAGTTCTTC
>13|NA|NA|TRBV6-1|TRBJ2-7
CASQGHGPYEQYF
TGTGCCAGTCAGGGGCACGGGCCCTACGAGCAGTACTTC
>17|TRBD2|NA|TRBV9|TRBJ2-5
CASSVGGGHLVFETQYF
TGTGCCAGCAGCGTTGGCGGGGGGCACCTTGTTTTTGAGACCCAGTACTTC
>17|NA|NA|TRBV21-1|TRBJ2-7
CASSPKRFGSILYEQYF
TGTGCCAGCAGCCCAAAGAGATTCGGGTCGATTTTATACGAGCAGTACTTC
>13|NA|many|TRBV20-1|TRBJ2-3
CSARDKVLGTQYF
TGCAGTGCTAGAGATAAAGTCCTGGGGACGCAGTATTTT
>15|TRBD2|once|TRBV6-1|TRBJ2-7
CASSRTSGRLYEQYF
TGTGCCAGCAGTCGGACTAGCGGGAGACTCTACGAGCAGTACTTC
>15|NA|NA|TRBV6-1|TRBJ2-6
CASRQESSGANVLTF
TGTGCCAGTAGACAGGAGAGCTCTGGGGCCAACGTCCTGACTTTC
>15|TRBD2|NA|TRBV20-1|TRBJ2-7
CSAKDASGGAYEQYF
TGCAGTGCTAAGGATGCTAGCGGGGGGGCCTACGAGCAGTACTTC
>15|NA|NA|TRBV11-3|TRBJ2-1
CASSLQGGAYNEQFF
TGTGCCAGCAGCTTACAAGGGGGAGCCTACAATGAGCAGTTCTTC
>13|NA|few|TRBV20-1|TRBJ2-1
CRGGGPGFNEQFF
TGCAGGGGTGGGGGACCCGGCTTCAATGAGCAGTTCTTC
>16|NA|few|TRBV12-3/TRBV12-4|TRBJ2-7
CASSLALLGQSYEQYF
TGTGCCAGCAGTTTGGCCCTTCTCGGACAGTCCTACGAGCAGTACTTC
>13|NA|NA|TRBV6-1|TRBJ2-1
CASRKPNGAEQFF
TGTGCCAGCAGAAAACCGAACGGGGCAGAGCAGTTCTTC
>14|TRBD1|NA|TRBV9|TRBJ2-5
CASTAGGWGETQYF
TGTGCCAGCACCGCAGGGGGCTGGGGAGAGACCCAGTACTTC
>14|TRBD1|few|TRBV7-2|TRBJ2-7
CASSSQDRVIEQYF
TGTGCCAGCAGCTCCCAGGACAGGGTCATCGAGCAGTACTTC
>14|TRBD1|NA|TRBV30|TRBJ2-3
CAWSRRGHVDTQYF
TGTGCCTGGAGTCGCAGGGGGCACGTAGATACGCAGTATTTT
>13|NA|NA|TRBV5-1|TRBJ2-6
CASTATGANVLTF
TGCGCCAGCACCGCAACTGGGGCCAACGTCCTGACTTTC
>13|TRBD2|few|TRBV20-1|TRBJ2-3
CSGVAGGRDTQYF
TGCAGTGGGGTAGCGGGGGGACGAGATACGCAGTATTTT
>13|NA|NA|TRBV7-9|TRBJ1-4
CASSVQANEKLFF
TGTGCCAGCAGCGTTCAAGCTAATGAAAAACTGTTTTTT
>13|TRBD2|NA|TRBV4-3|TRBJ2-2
CASGTTNTGELFF
TGCGCCAGCGGGACTACGAACACCGGGGAGCTGTTTTTT
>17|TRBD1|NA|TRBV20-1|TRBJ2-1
CSPIQQGARSSYNEQFF
TGCAGCCCGATACAACAGGGGGCCCGAAGCTCCTACAATGAGCAGTTCTTC
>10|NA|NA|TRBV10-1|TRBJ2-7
CAQEKYEQYF
TGCGCCCAGGAAAAATACGAGCAGTACTTC
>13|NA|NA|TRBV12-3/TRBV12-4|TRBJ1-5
CASSLLRGQPQHF
TGTGCCAGCAGCCTACTTAGGGGGCAGCCCCAGCATTTT
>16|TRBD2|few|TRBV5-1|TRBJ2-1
CASSYLAGGPRYEQFF
TGCGCCAGCAGCTACTTAGCGGGAGGGCCTCGATATGAGCAGTTCTTC
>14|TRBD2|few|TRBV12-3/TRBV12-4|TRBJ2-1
CASTMRLAAPKQFF
TGTGCCAGCACCATGCGGCTAGCGGCTCCGAAGCAGTTCTTC